At least ten counts were recorded for the clone carrying this T cell receptor beta chain. The antigen remains unidentified. These data are taken from a study of T-cell reconstitution after alpha-beta-depleted transplantation in children. Study results and caveats: As was reported, about two months after transplant, alpha-beta T cells came from several hundred expanded graft clones. Newly generated T cells supplied most T-cell counts and diversity one year post-transplant.

CDR3 length equals 14 residues. The V gene's germline CDR1 is MNHEY and CDR2 SVGEGT. J gave up 0 bases and V 2 bases, and 1 base lay outside the gene matches. Molecular barcoding with unique molecular identifiers was used for the TCRbeta library. TCRdb re-called the PCR reads with MiXCR, one entry per CDR3 protein. This sample has around 300,000 distinct CDR3 sequences, with about 7.3% found just once. The TCR sequence derives from a female patient between 2 and 15 years old who had a stem cell transplant for Fanconi anemia, so the T cells may come from the graft donor. The sample was peripheral blood, taken 360 days after TCRalphabeta/CD19-depleted stem cell transplant. This chain joins TRBV6-2 or TRBV6-3 and TRBJ2-7; 7 bases match TRBD1. The CDR3 spells CASSYDRVSYEQYV. The CDR3 DNA reads TGTGCCAGCAGTTACGACAGGGTCTCCTACGAGCAGTACGTC.